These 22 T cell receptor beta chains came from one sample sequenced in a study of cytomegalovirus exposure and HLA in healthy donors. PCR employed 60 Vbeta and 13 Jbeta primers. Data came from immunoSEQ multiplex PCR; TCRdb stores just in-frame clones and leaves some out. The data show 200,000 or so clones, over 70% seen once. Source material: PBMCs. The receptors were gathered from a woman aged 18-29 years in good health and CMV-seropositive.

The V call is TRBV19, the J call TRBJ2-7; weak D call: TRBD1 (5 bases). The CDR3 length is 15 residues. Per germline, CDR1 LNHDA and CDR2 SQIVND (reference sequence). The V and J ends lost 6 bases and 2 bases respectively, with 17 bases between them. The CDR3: CASSTADQGAYEQYF. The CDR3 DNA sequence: TGTGCCAGTAGCACAGCCGATCAGGGCGCCTACGAGCAGTACTTC. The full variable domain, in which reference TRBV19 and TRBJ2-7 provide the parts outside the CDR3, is DGGITQSPKYLFRKEGQNVTLSCEQNLNHDAMYWYRQDPGQGLRLIYYSQIVNDFQKGDIAEGYSVSREKKESFPLTVTSAQKNPTAFYLCASSTADQGAYEQYFGPGTRLTVT.

DNA of the CDR3: TGTGCCAGCAGCTTAGGTTGGAGGGGCAGCCTAAATCAGCCCCAGCATTTT. It codes for CASSLGWRGSLNQPQHF. The J gene is TRBJ1-5, the V gene TRBV7-8; TRBD1 might be the D (5 bases). V was shortened by 1 base and J by 4 bases, with 17 bases between the two germline ends. Germline loops: CDR1 SGHVS, CDR2 FQNEAQ. The CDR3 consists of 17 residues.

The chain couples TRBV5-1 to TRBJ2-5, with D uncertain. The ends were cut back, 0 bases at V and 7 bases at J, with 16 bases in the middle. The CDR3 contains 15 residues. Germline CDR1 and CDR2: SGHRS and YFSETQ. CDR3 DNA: TGCGCCAGCAGCTTGGGTGGAGCTGGCCCTGGGACCCAGTACTTC. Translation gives CASSLGGAGPGTQYF.

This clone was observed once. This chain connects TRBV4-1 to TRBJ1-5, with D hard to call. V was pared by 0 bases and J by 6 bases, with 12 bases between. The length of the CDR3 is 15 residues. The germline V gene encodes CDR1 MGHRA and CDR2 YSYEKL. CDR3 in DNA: TGCGCCAGCAGCCAAGAACCTCACGGTAGTCAGCCCCAGCATTTT. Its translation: CASSQEPHGSQPQHF.

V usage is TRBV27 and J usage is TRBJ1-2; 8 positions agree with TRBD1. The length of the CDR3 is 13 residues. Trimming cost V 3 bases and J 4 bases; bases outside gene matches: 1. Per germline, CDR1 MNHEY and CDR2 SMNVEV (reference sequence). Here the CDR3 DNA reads TGTGCCAGCAGTTTGACAGGGGCCTATGGCTACACCTTC. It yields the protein CASSLTGAYGYTF.

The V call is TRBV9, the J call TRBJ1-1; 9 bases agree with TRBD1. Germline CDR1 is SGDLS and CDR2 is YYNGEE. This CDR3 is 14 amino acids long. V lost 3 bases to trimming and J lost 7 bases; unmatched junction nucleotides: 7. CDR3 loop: CASSGGQGGDEAFF. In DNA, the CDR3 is TGTGCCAGCAGCGGGGGACAGGGTGGGGATGAAGCTTTCTTT.

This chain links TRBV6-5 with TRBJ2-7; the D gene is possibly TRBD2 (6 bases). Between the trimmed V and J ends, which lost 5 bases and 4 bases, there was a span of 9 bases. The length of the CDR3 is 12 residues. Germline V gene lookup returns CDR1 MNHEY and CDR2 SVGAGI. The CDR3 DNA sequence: TGTGCCAGCAGTCGTGGAGGGTACGAGCAGTACTTC. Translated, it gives CASSRGGYEQYF.

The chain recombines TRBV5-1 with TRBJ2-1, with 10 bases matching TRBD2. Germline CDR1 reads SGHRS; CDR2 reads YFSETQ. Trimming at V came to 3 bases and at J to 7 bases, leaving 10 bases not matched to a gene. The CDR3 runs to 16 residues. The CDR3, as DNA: TGCGCCAGCAGCTCCCCCAGCGGGGGGGCCCCTAATGAGCAGTTCTTC. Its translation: CASSSPSGGAPNEQFF.

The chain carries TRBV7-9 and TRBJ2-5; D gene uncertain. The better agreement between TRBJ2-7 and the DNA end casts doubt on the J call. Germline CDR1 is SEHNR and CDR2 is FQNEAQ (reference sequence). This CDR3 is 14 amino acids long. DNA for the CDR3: TGTGCCAGCAGCCCCCCTTCTGCGTTGTACGAGCAGTACTTC. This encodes CASSPPSALYEQYF.

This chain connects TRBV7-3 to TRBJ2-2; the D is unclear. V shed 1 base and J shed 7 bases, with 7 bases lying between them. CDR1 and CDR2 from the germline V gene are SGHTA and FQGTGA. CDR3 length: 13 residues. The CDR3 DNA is TGTGCCAGCAGCTTAAACAGTGTCGGGGAGCTGTTTTTT. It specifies CASSLNSVGELFF.

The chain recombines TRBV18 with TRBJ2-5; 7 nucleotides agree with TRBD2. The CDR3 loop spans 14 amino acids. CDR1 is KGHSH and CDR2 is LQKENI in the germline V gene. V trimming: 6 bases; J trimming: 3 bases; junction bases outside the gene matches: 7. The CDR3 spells CASSPTSNEETQYF. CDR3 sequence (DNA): TGTGCCAGCTCTCCGACTAGCAACGAAGAGACCCAGTACTTC.

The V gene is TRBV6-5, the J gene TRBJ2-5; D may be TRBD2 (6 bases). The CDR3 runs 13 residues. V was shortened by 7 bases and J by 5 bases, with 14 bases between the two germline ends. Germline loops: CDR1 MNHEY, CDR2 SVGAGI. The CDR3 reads CASTQGGGETQYF. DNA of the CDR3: TGTGCCAGCACCCAGGGTGGAGGGGAGACCCAGTACTTC.

CDR3 nucleotide sequence: TGTGCCAGCAGCGCACCGGGACTCCAACCCGGCTCCTACAATGAGCAGTTCTTC. Translation gives CASSAPGLQPGSYNEQFF. The rearrangement links TRBV13 to TRBJ2-1, with D tentatively TRBD2 (6 bases). The germline V and J ends were trimmed by 5 bases and 0 bases, with 20 bases remaining between them. The CDR3 length is 18 residues. Germline CDR1 is PRHDT and CDR2 is FYEKMQ (reference sequence). Supplemented by reference TRBV13 and TRBJ2-1, the full variable domain reads AAGVIQSPRHLIKEKRETATLKCYPIPRHDTVYWYQQGPGQDPQFLISFYEKMQSDKGSIPDRFSAQQFSDYHSELNMSSLELGDSALYFCASSAPGLQPGSYNEQFFGPGTRLTVL.

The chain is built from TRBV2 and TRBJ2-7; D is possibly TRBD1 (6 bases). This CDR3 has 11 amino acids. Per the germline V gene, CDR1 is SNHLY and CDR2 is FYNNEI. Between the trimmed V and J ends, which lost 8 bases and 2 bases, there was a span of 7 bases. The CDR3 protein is CASSGAYEQYV. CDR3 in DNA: TGTGCCAGCTCAGGGGCCTACGAGCAGTACGTC.

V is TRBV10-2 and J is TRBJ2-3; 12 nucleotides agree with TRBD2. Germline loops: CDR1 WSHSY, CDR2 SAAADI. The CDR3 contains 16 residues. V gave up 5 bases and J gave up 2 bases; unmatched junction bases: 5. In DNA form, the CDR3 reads TGCGCCAGCAGTACGCTAGCGGGGGGGAACACAGATACGCAGTATTTT. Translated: CASSTLAGGNTDTQYF.

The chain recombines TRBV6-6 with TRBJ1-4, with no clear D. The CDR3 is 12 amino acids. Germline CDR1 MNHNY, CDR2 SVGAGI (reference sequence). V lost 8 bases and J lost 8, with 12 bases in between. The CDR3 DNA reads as TGTGCCAGCGGAGAGGCTGGGGAAAAACTGTTTTTT. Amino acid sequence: CASGEAGEKLFF.

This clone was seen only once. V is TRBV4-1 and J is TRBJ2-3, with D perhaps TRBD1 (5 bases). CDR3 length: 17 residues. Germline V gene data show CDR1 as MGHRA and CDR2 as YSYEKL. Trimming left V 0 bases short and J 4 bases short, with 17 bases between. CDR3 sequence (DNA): TGCGCCAGCAGCCAAGATCTCCGAGACAGTATCCCAGATACGCAGTATTTT. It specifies CASSQDLRDSIPDTQYF.

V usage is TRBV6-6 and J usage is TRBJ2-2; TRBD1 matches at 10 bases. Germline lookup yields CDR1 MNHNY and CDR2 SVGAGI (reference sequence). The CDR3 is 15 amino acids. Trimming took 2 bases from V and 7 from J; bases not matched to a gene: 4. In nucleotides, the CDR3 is TGTGCCAGCAGTTACCCCGGGACAGGGGACGGGGAGCTGTTTTTT. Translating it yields CASSYPGTGDGELFF.

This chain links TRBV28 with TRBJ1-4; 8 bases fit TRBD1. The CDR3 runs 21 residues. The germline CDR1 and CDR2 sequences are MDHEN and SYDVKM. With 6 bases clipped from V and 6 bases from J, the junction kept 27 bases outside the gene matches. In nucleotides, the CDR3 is TGTGCCAGCAGCAATTTGGGTTGGACAGGGAAAGGGGACGGGATGGATGAAAAACTGTTTTTT. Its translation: CASSNLGWTGKGDGMDEKLFF.

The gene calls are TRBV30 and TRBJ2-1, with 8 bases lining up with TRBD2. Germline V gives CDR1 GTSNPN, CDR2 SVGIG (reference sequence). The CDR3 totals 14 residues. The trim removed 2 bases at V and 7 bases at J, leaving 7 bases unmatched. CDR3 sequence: CAWSRGLGGNEQFF. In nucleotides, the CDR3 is TGTGCCTGGAGTCGGGGACTAGGGGGGAATGAGCAGTTCTTC.

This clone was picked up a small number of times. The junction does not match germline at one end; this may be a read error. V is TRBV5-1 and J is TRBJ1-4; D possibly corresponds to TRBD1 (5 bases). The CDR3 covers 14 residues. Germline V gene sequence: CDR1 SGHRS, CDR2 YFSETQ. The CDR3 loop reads CASSFGGTSEKLFF. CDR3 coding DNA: TGCGCCAGCAGCTTTGGGGGGACTAGTGAAAAACTGTTTTTT.

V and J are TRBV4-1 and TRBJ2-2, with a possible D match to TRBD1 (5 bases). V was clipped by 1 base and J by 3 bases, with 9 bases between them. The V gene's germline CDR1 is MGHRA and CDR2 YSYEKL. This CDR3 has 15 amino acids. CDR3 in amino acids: CASSQGSRDTGELFF. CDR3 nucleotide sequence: TGCGCCAGCAGCCAAGGATCCAGGGACACCGGGGAGCTGTTTTTT.